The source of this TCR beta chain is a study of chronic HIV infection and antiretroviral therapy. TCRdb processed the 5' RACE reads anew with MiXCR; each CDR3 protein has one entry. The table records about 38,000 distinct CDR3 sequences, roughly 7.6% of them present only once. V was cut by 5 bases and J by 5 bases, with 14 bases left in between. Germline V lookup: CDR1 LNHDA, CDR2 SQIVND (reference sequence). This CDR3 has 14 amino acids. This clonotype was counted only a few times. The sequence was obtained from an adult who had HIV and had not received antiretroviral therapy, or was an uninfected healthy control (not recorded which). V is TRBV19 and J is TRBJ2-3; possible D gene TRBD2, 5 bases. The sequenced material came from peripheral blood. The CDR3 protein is CASSSGEPGDTQYF. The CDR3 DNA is TGTGCCAGTAGTTCCGGGGAACCGGGAGATACGCAGTATTTT.